This entry lists 3 T cell receptor beta chains sequenced from one sample in a study of T cells after yellow fever vaccination. In TCRdb, the 5' RACE reads were re-called with MiXCR into one record per CDR3 protein. The data show about 69,000 distinct CDR3 sequences, 5% to 6.5% seen once. The specimen was CD4+ T cells sorted from PBMCs, collected around 15 days after the first yellow fever vaccination. The receptors were gathered from a man between 18 and 35 years old who received the YFV17D yellow fever vaccine.

There are many counts of this clonotype. The J gene is TRBJ1-1, the V gene TRBV20-1; D is undetermined. V lost 0 bases and J 4 bases, leaving 12 bases between the germline ends. The CDR3 sequence is 14 residues long. Looked up from germline, CDR1 is DFQATT and CDR2 is SNEGSKA (reference sequence). The chain's CDR3 is CSARDGWKSTEAFF. The DNA for the CDR3 is TGCAGTGCTAGAGACGGGTGGAAGAGCACTGAAGCTTTCTTT.

This clonotype was found many times. The chain has TRBV9 and TRBJ1-1, with a weak D call TRBD1 (6 bases). V lost 3 bases, J lost 4 bases, and 13 bases lay in between. The germline V gene encodes CDR1 SGDLS and CDR2 YYNGEE. The CDR3 is 14 amino acids. CDR3 sequence reads: CASSGRGAGTEAFF. CDR3 coding DNA: TGTGCCAGCAGCGGCAGGGGCGCGGGCACTGAAGCTTTCTTT.

This clonotype was seen at least ten times. The rearrangement uses TRBV29-1 and TRBJ1-2; a weak D match, TRBD1 (6 bases). There are 13 residues in the CDR3. Germline CDR1 is SQVTM and CDR2 is ANQGSEA. Deletions cut 6 bases from V and 6 bases from J, with 17 bases between. This CDR3 is CSVAPQGTHGYTF. The CDR3 nucleotides read TGCAGCGTGGCACCACAGGGAACCCATGGCTACACCTTC.